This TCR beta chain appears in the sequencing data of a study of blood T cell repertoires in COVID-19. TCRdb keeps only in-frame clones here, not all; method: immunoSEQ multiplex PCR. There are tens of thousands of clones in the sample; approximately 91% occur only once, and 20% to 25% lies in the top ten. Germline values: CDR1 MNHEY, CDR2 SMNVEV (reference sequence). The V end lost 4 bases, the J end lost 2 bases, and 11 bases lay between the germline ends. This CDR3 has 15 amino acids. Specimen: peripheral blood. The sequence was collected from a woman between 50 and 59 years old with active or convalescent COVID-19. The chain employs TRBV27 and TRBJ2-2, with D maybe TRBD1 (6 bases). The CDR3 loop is CASSSYRVNTGELFF. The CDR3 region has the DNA TGTGCCAGCAGTTCTTACAGGGTCAACACCGGGGAGCTGTTTTTT.